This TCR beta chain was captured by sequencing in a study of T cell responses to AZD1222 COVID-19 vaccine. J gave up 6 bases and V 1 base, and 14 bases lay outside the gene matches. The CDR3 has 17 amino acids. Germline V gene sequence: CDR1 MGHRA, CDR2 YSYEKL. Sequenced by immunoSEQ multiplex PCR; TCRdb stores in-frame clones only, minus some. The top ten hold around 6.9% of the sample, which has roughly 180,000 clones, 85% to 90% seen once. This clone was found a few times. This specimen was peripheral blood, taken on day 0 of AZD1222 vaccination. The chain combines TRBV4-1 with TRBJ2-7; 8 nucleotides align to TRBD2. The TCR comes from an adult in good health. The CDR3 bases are TGCGCCAGCAGCCAAGTCGCAATGGGACTAGTCGAGCTCGAGCAGTACTTC. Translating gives CASSQVAMGLVELEQYF.